This TCR beta chain comes out of a study of T-cell reconstitution after alpha-beta-depleted transplantation in children. The study, taken as a whole, reports: It was newly produced T cells that mostly accounted for T-cell counts and diversity one year after transplant. There were some patients whose high TCRbeta diversity at day 60 came from surviving recipient T cells and thymic progenitors. At around two months after transplant, the alpha-beta T cells were reportedly derived from several hundred expanded clones that came from non-depleted graft cells.

This clonotype was recorded once. Its target is not known. The junction and the germline gene differ at one end; a read error may be behind it. Unique molecular identifiers were built into the TCRbeta library. Via MiXCR, TCRdb re-called the PCR reads, giving one row per CDR3 protein. The table lists about 250,000 distinct CDR3 sequences, 24% of them singletons. The CDR3 spans 14 residues. Per the germline V gene, CDR1 is SGHRS and CDR2 is YFSETQ. The sequence came from a female patient between 2 and 15 years old who had a stem cell transplant for congenital amegakaryocytic thrombocytopenia, so the T cells may come from the graft donor. Sequenced here: PBMCs, mostly from graft donor cells, sampled 360 days after TCRalphabeta/CD19-depleted stem cell transplant. This sequence joins TRBV5-1 and TRBJ1-5; D is possibly TRBD1 (5 bases). The CDR3 spells CATSLAGLNQPQHF. The CDR3 bases are TGCGCCACCAGCTTGGCAGGGCTCAATCAGCCCCAGCATTTT. Full variable domain (outside the CDR3, taken from reference TRBV5-1 and TRBJ1-5): KAGVTQTPRYLIKTRGQQVTLSCSPISGHRSVSWYQQTPGQGLQFLFEYFSETQRNKGNFPGRFSGRQFSNSRSEMNVSTLELGDSALYLCATSLAGLNQPQHFGDGTRLSIL.